The 9 T cell receptor beta chains presented below share a single source sample, sequenced in a study of blood T cell repertoires in COVID-19. Using immunoSEQ multiplex PCR, the repertoire was profiled, and TCRdb retains in-frame clones only, with some absent. The data contain about 400,000 clones, 80% to 90% of them singletons. The sample comprised peripheral blood. The receptors here all came from a woman aged 25 to 39 with active or convalescent COVID-19.

V usage is TRBV15 and J usage is TRBJ1-2; maybe TRBD1 (5 bases). V was clipped by 3 bases and J by 1 base, with 18 bases between them. The CDR3 extends over 17 amino acids. The germline gives CDR1 LNHNV, CDR2 YYDKDF (reference sequence). The CDR3 protein is CATSSAGTLAVNYGYTF. CDR3 DNA sequence: TGTGCCACCAGCAGCGCCGGGACCCTAGCGGTTAACTATGGCTACACCTTC.

The rearrangement joins TRBV18 to TRBJ2-5; D unresolved. Germline V CDR1 and CDR2: KGHSH, LQKENI. The CDR3 runs 14 residues. The germline V and J ends were trimmed by 6 bases and 1 base, with 12 bases remaining between them. The CDR3 region is CASSPTSIQETQYF. CDR3 sequence (DNA): TGTGCCAGCTCGCCAACGTCTATCCAAGAGACCCAGTACTTC.

V usage is TRBV10-1 and J usage is TRBJ2-5, with D possibly matching TRBD2 (5 bases). The CDR3 totals 13 residues. Trimming cost V 3 bases and J 7 bases, with 12 bases left between them. Germline CDR1 and CDR2: WNHNN and SYGVQD (reference sequence). As DNA, the CDR3 is TGCGCCAGCAGTGAAGGCCCCGGAGGGACCCAGTACTTC. Translated, it gives CASSEGPGGTQYF.

Only one count was recorded for this clone. The CDR3 here is CASREGLADGNEQFF. CDR3 DNA: TGCGCCAGCAGGGAGGGACTAGCGGACGGCAATGAGCAGTTCTTC. This chain links TRBV5-1 with TRBJ2-1; 11 bases agree with TRBD2. CDR3 size: 15 residues. After removal of 5 bases from V and 6 bases from J, the junction contained 7 bases not matched to a gene. Germline CDR1 and CDR2: SGHRS and YFSETQ.

The chain combines TRBV7-9 with TRBJ2-1; TRBD2 might be the D (6 bases). This CDR3 has 16 amino acids. CDR1 is SEHNR and CDR2 is FQNEAQ in the germline V gene (reference sequence). The V and J ends lost 3 bases and 0 bases respectively, with 12 bases between them. CDR3 residues: CASSFGSGSSYNEQFF. CDR3 bases: TGTGCCAGCAGCTTTGGTAGCGGTAGCTCCTACAATGAGCAGTTCTTC.

The count of this clone is one. The chain carries TRBV21-1 and TRBJ1-5. TRBV21-1 is a documented pseudogene. The CDR3 runs 16 residues. CDR3 nucleotide sequence: TGTGCCAGCAGCAAACATAAGTCGGGGGACAATCAGCCCCAGCATTTT. This sequence encodes CASSKHKSGDNQPQHF.

The chain employs TRBV5-5 and TRBJ2-1; 7 nucleotides align to TRBD2. CDR1 is SGHKS and CDR2 is YYEKEE in the germline V gene (reference sequence). V shed 2 bases and J 0 bases; nucleotides not matched to a gene: 8. The CDR3 totals 17 residues. For the CDR3, the DNA is TGTGCCAGCAGCTTCGGAACGCTAGCGGCCTCCTACAATGAGCAGTTCTTC. This gives the protein CASSFGTLAASYNEQFF.

The chain uses TRBV6-2 or TRBV6-3 and TRBJ2-1, with a weak D call TRBD2 (5 bases). The CDR3 spans 18 residues. Trimming removed 6 bases at V and 0 bases at J, with 21 bases between. Germline CDR1 and CDR2: MNHEY and SVGEGT. The DNA for the CDR3 is TGTGCCAGCAGCTTTGATGTTCAACGGGGAAGCTCCTACAATGAGCAGTTCTTC. Protein sequence: CASSFDVQRGSSYNEQFF.

The chain uses TRBV19 and TRBJ2-5; 7 nucleotides align to TRBD1. With 6 bases clipped from V and 9 bases from J, the junction kept 16 bases outside the gene matches. Germline V gene sequence: CDR1 LNHDA, CDR2 SQIVND (reference sequence). This CDR3 has 15 amino acids. In DNA form, the CDR3 reads TGTGCCAGTAGGCTGGGACAGTCCCCAGAATCGGCCCAGTACTTC. This translates into CASRLGQSPESAQYF.